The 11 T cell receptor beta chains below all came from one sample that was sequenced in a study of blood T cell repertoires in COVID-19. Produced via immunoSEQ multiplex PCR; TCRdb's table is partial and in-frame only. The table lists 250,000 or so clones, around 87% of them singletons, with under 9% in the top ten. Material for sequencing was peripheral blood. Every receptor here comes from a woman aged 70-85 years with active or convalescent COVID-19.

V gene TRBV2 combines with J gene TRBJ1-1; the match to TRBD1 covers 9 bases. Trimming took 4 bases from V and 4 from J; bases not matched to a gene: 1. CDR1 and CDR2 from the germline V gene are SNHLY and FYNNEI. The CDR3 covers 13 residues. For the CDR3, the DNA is TGTGCCAGCAGTGGGGACAGGGTCACTGAAGCTTTCTTT. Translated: CASSGDRVTEAFF.

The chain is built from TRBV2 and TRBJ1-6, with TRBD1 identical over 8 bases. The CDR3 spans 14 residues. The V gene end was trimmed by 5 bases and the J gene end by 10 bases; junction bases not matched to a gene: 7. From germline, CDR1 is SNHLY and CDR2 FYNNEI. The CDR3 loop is CASSRTGKASPLHF. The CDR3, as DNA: TGTGCCAGCAGTAGGACAGGGAAGGCGTCACCCCTCCACTTT.

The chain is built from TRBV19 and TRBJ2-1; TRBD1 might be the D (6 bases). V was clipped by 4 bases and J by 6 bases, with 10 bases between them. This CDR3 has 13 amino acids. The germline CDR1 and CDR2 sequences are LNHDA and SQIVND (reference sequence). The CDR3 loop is CASSRKGGNEQFF. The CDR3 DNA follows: TGTGCCAGTAGTAGAAAAGGGGGCAATGAGCAGTTCTTC.

CDR3 bases: TGTGCCAGCAGCCCTCAGAGCGGGGGCCGAAGCACAGATACGCAGTATTTT. Protein product: CASSPQSGGRSTDTQYF. V and J are TRBV7-2 and TRBJ2-3; 8 nucleotides line up with TRBD2. This CDR3 is built from 17 residues. The germline CDR1 and CDR2 sequences are SGHTA and FQGNSA. V gave up 5 bases and J gave up 0 bases; unmatched junction bases: 10.

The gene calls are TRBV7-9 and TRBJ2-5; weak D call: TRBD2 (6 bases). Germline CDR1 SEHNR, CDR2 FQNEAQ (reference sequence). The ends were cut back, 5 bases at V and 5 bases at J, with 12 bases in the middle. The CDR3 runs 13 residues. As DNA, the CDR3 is TGTGCCAGCAGCCCAGGTGGGGGGGAGACCCAGTACTTC. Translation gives CASSPGGGETQYF.

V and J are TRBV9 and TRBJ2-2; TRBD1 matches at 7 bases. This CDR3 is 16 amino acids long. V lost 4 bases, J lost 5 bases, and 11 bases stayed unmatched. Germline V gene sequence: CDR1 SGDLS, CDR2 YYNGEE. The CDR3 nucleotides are TGTGCCAGCAGCCTCGCGCAGGGACAGCATACCGGGGAGCTGTTTTTT. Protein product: CASSLAQGQHTGELFF.

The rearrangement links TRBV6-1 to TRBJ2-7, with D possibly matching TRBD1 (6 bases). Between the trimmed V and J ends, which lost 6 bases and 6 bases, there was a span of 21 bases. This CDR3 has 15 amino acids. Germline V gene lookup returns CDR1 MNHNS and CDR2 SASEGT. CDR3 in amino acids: CASSSPSIGDTEQYF. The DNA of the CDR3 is TGTGCCAGCAGCTCACCCTCGATCGGGGACACCGAGCAGTACTTC.

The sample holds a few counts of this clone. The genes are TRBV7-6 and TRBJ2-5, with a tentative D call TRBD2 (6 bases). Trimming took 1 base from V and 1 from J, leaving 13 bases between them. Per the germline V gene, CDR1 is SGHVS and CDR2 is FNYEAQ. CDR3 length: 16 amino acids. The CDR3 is CASSLGSWDSQETQYF. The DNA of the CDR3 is TGTGCCAGCAGCTTAGGATCCTGGGACTCCCAAGAGACCCAGTACTTC.

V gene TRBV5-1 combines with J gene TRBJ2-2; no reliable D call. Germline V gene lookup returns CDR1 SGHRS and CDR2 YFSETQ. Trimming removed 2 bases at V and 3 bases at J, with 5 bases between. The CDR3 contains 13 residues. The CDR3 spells CASSLQDTGELFF. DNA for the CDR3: TGCGCCAGCAGCTTACAAGACACCGGGGAGCTGTTTTTT.

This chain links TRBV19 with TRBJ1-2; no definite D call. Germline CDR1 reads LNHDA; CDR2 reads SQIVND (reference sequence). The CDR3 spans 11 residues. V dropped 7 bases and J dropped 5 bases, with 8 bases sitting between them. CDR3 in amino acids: CASMRDYGYTF. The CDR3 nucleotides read TGTGCCAGTATGCGGGATTATGGCTACACCTTC. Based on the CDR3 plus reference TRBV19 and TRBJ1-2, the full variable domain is DGGITQSPKYLFRKEGQNVTLSCEQNLNHDAMYWYRQDPGQGLRLIYYSQIVNDFQKGDIAEGYSVSREKKESFPLTVTSAQKNPTAFYLCASMRDYGYTFGSGTRLTVV.

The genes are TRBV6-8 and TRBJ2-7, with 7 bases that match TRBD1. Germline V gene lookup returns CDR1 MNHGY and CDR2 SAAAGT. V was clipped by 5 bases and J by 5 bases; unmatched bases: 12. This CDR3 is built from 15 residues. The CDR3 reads CASSSRGQITHEQYF. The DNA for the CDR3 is TGTGCCAGCAGTAGCCGGGGACAGATAACCCACGAGCAGTACTTC.